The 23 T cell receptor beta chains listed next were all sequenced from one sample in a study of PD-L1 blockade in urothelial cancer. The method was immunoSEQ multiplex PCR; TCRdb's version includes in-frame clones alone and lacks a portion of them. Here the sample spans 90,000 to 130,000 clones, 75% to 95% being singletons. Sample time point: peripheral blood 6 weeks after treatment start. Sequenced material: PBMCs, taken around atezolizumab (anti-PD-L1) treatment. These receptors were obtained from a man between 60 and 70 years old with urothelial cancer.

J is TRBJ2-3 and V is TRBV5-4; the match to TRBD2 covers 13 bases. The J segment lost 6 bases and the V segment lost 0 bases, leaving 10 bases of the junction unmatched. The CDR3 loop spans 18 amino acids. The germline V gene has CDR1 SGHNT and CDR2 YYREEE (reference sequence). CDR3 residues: CASSLAPLAGGPVDTQYF. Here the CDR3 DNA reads TGTGCCAGCAGCTTGGCCCCACTAGCGGGGGGGCCTGTTGATACGCAGTATTTT. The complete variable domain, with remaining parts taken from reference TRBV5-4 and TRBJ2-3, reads ETGVTQSPTHLIKTRGQQVTLRCSSQSGHNTVSWYQQALGQGPQFIFQYYREEENGRGNFPPRFSGLQFPNYSSELNVNALELDDSALYLCASSLAPLAGGPVDTQYFGPGTRLTVL.

The CDR3 here is CASSPGGAGTDTQYF. In DNA, the CDR3 is TGCGCCAGCAGCCCCGGGGGGGCGGGCACAGATACGCAGTATTTT. The V and J genes are TRBV5-1 and TRBJ2-3; 8 bases line up with TRBD2. The trim removed 4 bases at V and 1 base at J, leaving 5 bases unmatched. The CDR3 covers 15 residues. Germline CDR1 reads SGHRS; CDR2 reads YFSETQ.

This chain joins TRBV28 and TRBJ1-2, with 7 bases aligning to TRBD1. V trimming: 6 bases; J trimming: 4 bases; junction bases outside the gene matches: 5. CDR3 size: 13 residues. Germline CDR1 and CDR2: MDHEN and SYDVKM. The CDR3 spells CASSWGTAYGYTF. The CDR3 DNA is TGTGCCAGCAGCTGGGGGACAGCCTATGGCTACACCTTC.

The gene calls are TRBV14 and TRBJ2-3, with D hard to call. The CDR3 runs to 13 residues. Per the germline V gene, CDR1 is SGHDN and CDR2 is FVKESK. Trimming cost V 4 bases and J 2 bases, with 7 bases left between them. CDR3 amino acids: CASSPKHTDTQYF. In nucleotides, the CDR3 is TGTGCCAGCAGCCCCAAACACACAGATACGCAGTATTTT.

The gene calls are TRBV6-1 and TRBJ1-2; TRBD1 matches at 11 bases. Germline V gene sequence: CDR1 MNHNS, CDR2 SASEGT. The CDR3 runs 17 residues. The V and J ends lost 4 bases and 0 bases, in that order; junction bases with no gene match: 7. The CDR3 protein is CASSGRDRGLTNYGYTF. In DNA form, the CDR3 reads TGTGCCAGCAGTGGCCGGGACAGGGGGTTAACTAACTATGGCTACACCTTC.

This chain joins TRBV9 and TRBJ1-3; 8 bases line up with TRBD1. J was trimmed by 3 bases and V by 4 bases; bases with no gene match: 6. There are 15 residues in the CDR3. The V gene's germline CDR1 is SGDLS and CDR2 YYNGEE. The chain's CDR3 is CASSPRQGSGNTIYF. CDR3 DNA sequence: TGTGCCAGCAGCCCGCGACAGGGGAGTGGAAACACCATATATTTT.

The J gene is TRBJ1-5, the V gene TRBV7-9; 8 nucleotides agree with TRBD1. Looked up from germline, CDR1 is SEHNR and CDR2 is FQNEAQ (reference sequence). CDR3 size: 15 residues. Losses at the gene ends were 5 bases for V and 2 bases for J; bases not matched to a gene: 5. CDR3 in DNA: TGTGCCAGCAGCAAGGACAGGGTGGGCAATCAGCCCCAGCATTTT. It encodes CASSKDRVGNQPQHF.

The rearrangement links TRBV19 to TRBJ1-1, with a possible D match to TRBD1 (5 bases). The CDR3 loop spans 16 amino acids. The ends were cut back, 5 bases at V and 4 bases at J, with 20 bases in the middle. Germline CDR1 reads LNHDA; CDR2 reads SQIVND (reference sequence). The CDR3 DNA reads TGTGCCAGTAGTTTCGGGGGTCGAGGAATTGGCACTGAAGCTTTCTTT. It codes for CASSFGGRGIGTEAFF. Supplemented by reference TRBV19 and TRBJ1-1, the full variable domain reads DGGITQSPKYLFRKEGQNVTLSCEQNLNHDAMYWYRQDPGQGLRLIYYSQIVNDFQKGDIAEGYSVSREKKESFPLTVTSAQKNPTAFYLCASSFGGRGIGTEAFFGQGTRLTVV.

This CDR3 reads CATSRDLAWQGGGYTF. DNA of the CDR3: TGTGCCACCAGCAGAGATCTTGCCTGGCAGGGGGGAGGCTACACCTTC. This rearrangement joins TRBV15 to TRBJ1-2, with 7 bases identical to TRBD1. The trim removed 0 bases at V and 8 bases at J, leaving 12 bases unmatched. This CDR3 spans 16 amino acids. Germline V gives CDR1 LNHNV, CDR2 YYDKDF (reference sequence).

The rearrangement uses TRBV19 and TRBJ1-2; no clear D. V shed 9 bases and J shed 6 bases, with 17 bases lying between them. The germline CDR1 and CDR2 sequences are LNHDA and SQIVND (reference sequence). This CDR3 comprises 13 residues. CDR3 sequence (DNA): TGTGCCAGCAGACAAACCCAGGTCGATGGCTACACCTTC. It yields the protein CASRQTQVDGYTF.

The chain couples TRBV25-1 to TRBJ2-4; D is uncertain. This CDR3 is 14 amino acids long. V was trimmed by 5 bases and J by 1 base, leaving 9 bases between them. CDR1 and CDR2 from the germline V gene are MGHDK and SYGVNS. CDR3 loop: CASSQTGAKNIQYF. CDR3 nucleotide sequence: TGTGCCAGCAGTCAGACCGGGGCCAAAAACATTCAGTACTTC.

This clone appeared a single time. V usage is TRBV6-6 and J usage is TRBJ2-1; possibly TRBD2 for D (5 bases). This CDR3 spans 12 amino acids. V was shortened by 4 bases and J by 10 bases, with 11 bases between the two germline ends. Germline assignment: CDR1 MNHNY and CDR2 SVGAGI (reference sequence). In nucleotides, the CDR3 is TGTGCCAGCAGTTTACTGCGCGGGGAGCAGTTCTTC. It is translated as CASSLLRGEQFF.

In nucleotides, the CDR3 is TGTGCCATCAGTGAAGTAGCGGCTAGCACAGATACGCAGTATTTT. Translation: CAISEVAASTDTQYF. The V gene is TRBV10-3, the J gene TRBJ2-3, with D maybe TRBD2 (6 bases). The V gene's germline CDR1 is ENHRY and CDR2 SYGVKD. V shed 3 bases and J shed 0 bases, with 10 bases lying between them. The CDR3 covers 15 residues.

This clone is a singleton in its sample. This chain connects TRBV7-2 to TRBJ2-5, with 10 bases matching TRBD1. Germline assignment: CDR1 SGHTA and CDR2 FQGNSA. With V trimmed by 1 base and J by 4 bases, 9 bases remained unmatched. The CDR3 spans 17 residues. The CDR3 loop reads CASSLGTGTGERETQYF. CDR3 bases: TGTGCCAGCAGCTTAGGAACAGGGACAGGGGAACGAGAGACCCAGTACTTC.

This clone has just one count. In DNA form, the CDR3 reads TGTGCCAGCAGTTCCAGGTCAGGGGAGAGCGGCTACACCTTC. This sequence encodes CASSSRSGESGYTF. The genes are TRBV27 and TRBJ1-2; possibly TRBD1 for D (6 bases). The CDR3 covers 14 residues. Germline assignment: CDR1 MNHEY and CDR2 SMNVEV (reference sequence). Trimming cost V 4 bases and J 8 bases, with 17 bases left between them.

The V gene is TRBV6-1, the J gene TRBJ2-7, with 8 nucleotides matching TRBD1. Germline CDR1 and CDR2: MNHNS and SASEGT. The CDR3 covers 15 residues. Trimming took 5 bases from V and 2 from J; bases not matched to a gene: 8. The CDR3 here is CASSSQRQGPYEQYF. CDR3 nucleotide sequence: TGTGCCAGCAGTTCCCAGAGACAGGGGCCCTACGAGCAGTACTTC.

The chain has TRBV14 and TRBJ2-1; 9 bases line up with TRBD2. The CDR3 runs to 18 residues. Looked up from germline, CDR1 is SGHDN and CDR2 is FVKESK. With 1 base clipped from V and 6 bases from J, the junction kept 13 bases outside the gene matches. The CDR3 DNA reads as TGTGCCAGCAGCCAAGGGTGGGGCGGGGGGGCTTATGGCAATGAGCAGTTCTTC. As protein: CASSQGWGGGAYGNEQFF. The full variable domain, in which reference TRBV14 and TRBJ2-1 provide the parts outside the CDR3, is EAGVTQFPSHSVIEKGQTVTLRCDPISGHDNLYWYRRVMGKEIKFLLHFVKESKQDESGMPNNRFLAERTGGTYSTLKVQPAELEDSGVYFCASSQGWGGGAYGNEQFFGPGTRLTVL.

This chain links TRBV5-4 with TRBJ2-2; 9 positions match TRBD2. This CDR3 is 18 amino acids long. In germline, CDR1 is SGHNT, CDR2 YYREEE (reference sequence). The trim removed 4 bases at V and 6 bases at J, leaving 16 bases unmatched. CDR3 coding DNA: TGTGCCAGCAGCGGGCAAGCGGGGGGTCCTATGGTACCCGGGGAGCTGTTTTTT. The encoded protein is CASSGQAGGPMVPGELFF.

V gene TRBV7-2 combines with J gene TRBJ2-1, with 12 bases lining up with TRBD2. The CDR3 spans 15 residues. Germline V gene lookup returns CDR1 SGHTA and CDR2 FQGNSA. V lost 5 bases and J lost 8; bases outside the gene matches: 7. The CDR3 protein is CASSPWTSGVDEQFF. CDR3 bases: TGTGCCAGCAGCCCGTGGACTAGCGGGGTCGATGAGCAGTTCTTC.

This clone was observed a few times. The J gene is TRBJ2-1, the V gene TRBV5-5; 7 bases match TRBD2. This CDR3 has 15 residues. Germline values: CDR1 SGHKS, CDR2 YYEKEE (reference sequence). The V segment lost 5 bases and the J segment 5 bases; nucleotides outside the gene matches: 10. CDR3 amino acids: CASSLPGGRNNEQFF. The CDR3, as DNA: TGTGCCAGCAGTCTCCCGGGGGGACGGAACAATGAGCAGTTCTTC.

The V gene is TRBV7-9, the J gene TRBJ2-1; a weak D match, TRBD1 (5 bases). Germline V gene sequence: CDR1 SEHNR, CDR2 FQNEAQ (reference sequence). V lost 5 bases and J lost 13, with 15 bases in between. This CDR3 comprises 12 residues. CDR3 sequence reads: CASSRTNSFQFF. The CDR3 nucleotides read TGTGCCAGCAGCCGGACAAACTCGTTCCAGTTCTTC.

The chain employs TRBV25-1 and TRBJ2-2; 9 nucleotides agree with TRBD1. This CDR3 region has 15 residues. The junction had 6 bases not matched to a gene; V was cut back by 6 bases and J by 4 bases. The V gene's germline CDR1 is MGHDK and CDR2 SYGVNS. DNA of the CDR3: TGTGCCAGCAGACTGACAGGGGGGAGCACCGGGGAGCTGTTTTTT. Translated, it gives CASRLTGGSTGELFF.

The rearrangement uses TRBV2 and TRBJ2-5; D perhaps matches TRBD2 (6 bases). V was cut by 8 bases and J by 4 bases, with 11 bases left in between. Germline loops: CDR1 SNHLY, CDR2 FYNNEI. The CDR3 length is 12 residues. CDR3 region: CASVLGGETQYF. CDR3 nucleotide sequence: TGTGCCAGCGTTCTCGGGGGAGAGACCCAGTACTTC. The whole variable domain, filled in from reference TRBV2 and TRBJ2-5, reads EPEVTQTPSHQVTQMGQEVILRCVPISNHLYFYWYRQILGQKVEFLVSFYNNEISEKSEIFDDQFSVERPDGSNFTLKIRSTKLEDSAMYFCASVLGGETQYFGPGTRLLVL.